This section outlines one T cell receptor beta chain sequence together with its context. The data stem from a study of blood T cell repertoires in COVID-19. About the research overall: Samples representing acute and convalescent COVID-19 were sourced from the United States, Italy and Spain. In each case, the material was cDNA or gDNA derived from T cells, B-cell-depleted T cells, or PBMCs.

In the original processing: From reference gene primer amplification, estimates of nucleated cell counts were derived. Some clones are missing from TCRdb's copy, which holds only in-frame ones; the method was immunoSEQ multiplex PCR. V and J calls and clone size are given by that table; D and trimming were obtained from the DNA. The sample contains just under 20,000 clones, approximately 84% of which appear only once. The CDR3 is 12 residues long. CDR1 and CDR2 from the germline V gene are GTSNPN and SVGIG (reference sequence). The V end lost 4 bases, the J end lost 4 bases, and 10 bases lay between the germline ends.

The sequencing input was peripheral blood. This sequence joins TRBV30 and TRBJ1-1, with a weak D call TRBD1 (6 bases). The sequence came from a human donor with active COVID-19. The donor label of this sample is uncertain. The CDR3 DNA sequence: TGTGCCTGGAACAGCAGGGGCACTGAAGCTTTCTTT. Its protein is CAWNSRGTEAFF.